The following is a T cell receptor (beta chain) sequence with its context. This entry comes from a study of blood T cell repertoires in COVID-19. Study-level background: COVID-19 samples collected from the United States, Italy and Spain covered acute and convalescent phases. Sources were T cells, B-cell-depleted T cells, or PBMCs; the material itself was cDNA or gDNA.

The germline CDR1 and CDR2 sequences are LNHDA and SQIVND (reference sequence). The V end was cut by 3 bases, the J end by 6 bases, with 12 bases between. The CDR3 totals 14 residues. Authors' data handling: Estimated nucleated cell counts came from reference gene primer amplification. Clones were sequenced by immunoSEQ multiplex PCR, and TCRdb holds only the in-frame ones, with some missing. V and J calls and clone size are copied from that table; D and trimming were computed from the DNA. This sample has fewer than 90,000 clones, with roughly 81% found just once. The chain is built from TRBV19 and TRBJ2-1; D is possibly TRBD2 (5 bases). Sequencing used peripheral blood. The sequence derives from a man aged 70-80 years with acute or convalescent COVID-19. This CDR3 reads CASSMPGTPNEQFF. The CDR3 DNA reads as TGTGCCAGTAGTATGCCGGGAACGCCCAATGAGCAGTTCTTC. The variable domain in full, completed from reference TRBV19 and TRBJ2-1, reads DGGITQSPKYLFRKEGQNVTLSCEQNLNHDAMYWYRQDPGQGLRLIYYSQIVNDFQKGDIAEGYSVSREKKESFPLTVTSAQKNPTAFYLCASSMPGTPNEQFFGPGTRLTVL.